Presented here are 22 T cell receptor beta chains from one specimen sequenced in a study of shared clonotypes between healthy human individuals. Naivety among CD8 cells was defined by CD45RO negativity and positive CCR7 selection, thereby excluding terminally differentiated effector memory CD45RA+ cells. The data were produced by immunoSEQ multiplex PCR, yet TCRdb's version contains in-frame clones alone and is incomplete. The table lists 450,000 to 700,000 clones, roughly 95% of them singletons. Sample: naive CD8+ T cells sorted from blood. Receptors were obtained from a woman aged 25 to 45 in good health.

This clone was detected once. CDR3 protein: CASSLRGTNTGELFF. CDR3 DNA: TGTGCCAGCAGCCTCCGGGGGACGAACACCGGGGAGCTGTTTTTT. This rearrangement joins TRBV9 to TRBJ2-2; D perhaps matches TRBD2 (6 bases). Germline loops: CDR1 SGDLS, CDR2 YYNGEE. There are 15 residues in the CDR3. V lost 4 bases and J 0 bases, leaving 10 bases between the germline ends.

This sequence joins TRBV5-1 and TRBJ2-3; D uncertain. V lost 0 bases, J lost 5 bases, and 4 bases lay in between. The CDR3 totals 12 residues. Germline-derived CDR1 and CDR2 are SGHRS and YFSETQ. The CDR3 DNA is TGCGCCAGCAGCTTGGCGGTAGATACGCAGTATTTT. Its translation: CASSLAVDTQYF.

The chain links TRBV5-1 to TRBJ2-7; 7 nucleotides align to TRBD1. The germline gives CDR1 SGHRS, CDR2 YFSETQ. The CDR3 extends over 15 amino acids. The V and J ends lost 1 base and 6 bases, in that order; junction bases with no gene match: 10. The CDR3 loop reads CASSLWERGRAEQYF. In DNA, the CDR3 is TGCGCCAGCAGCTTGTGGGAGAGGGGGCGGGCCGAGCAGTACTTC.

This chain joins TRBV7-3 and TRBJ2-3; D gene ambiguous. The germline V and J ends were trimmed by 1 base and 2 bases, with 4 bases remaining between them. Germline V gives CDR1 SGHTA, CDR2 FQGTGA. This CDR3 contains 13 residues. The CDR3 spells CASSLKATDTQYF. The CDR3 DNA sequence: TGTGCCAGCAGCTTAAAGGCCACAGATACGCAGTATTTT.

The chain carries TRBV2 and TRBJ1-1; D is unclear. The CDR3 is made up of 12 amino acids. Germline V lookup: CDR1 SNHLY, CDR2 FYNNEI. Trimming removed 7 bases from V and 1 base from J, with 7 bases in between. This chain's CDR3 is CASIRTNTEAFF. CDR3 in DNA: TGTGCCAGCATTCGAACGAACACTGAAGCTTTCTTT.

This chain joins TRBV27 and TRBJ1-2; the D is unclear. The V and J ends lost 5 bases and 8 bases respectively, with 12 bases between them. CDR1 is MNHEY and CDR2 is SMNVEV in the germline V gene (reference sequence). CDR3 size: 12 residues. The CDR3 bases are TGTGCCAGCAGTGGCCCAGATTCAGGCTACACCTTC. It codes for CASSGPDSGYTF.

The CDR3 loop is CASSSPHDGQETQYF. CDR3 nucleotide sequence: TGTGCCAGCAGCTCGCCGCATGACGGCCAAGAGACCCAGTACTTC. The V gene is TRBV7-8, the J gene TRBJ2-5; D not resolved. The germline V gene encodes CDR1 SGHVS and CDR2 FQNEAQ. The V end was cut by 4 bases, the J end by 1 base, with 13 bases between. CDR3 length equals 15 residues.

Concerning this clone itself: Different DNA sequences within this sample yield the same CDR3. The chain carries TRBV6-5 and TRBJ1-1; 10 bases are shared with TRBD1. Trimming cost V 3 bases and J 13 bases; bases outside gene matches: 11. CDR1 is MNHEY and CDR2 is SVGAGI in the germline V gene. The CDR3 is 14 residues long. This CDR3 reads CASSYFGGTGVVFF. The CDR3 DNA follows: TGTGCCAGCAGTTATTTTGGCGGGACAGGGGTTGTTTTCTTT.

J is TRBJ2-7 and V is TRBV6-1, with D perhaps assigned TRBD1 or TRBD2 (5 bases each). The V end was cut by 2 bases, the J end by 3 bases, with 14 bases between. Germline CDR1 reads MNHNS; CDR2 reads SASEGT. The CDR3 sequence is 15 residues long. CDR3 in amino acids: CASSETGTYFYEQYF. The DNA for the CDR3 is TGTGCCAGCAGTGAAACCGGGACCTACTTCTACGAGCAGTACTTC.

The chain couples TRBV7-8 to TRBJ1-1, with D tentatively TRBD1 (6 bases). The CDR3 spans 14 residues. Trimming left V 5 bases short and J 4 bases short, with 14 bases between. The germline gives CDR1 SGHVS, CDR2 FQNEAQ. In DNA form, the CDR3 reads TGTGCCAGCAGCCCAGGGGCCTGGAGCACTGAAGCTTTCTTT. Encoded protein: CASSPGAWSTEAFF. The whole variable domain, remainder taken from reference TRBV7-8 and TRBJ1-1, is GAGVSQSPRYKVAKRGQDVALRCDPISGHVSLFWYQQALGQGPEFLTYFQNEAQLDKSGLPSDRFFAERPEGSVSTLKIQRTQQEDSAVYLCASSPGAWSTEAFFGQGTRLTVV.

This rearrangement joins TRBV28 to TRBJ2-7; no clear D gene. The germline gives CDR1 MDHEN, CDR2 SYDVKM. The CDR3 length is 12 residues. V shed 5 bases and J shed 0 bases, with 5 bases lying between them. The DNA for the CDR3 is TGTGCCAGCAGTGTGGACTCCTACGAGCAGTACTTC. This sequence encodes CASSVDSYEQYF. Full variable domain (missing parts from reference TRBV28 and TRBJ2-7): DVKVTQSSRYLVKRTGEKVFLECVQDMDHENMFWYRQDPGLGLRLIYFSYDVKMKEKGDIPEGYSVSREKKERFSLILESASTNQTSMYLCASSVDSYEQYFGPGTRLTVT.

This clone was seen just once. The CDR3 loop is CASSWTQVKQYF. The CDR3 DNA follows: TGTGCCAGCAGTTGGACCCAGGTTAAGCAGTACTTC. The genes are TRBV28 and TRBJ2-7; D gene ambiguous. This CDR3 has 12 amino acids. V was pared by 4 bases and J by 8 bases, with 12 bases between. Germline V gene lookup returns CDR1 MDHEN and CDR2 SYDVKM.

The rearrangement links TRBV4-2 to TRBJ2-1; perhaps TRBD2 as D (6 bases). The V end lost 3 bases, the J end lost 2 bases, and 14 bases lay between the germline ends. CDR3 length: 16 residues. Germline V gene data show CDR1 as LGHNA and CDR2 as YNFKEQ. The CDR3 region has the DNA TGTGCCAGCAGCCACCTCCAGACTAGTACCTACAATGAGCAGTTCTTC. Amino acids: CASSHLQTSTYNEQFF.

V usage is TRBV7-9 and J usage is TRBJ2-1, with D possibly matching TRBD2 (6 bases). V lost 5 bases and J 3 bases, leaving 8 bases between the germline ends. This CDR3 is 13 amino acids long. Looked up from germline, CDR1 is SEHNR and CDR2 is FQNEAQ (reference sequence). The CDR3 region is CASSRLGYNEQFF. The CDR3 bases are TGTGCCAGCAGCCGACTAGGCTACAATGAGCAGTTCTTC.

In DNA form, the CDR3 reads TGTGCCAGCAGCTTACCTAACGGGACGGCACTAGCGGGGTTCACAGATACGCAGTATTTT. This translates into CASSLPNGTALAGFTDTQYF. V and J are TRBV7-8 and TRBJ2-3; 10 nucleotides line up with TRBD2. This CDR3 has 20 amino acids. Trimming at V came to 2 bases and at J to 2 bases, leaving 16 bases not matched to a gene. Germline V gene lookup returns CDR1 SGHVS and CDR2 FQNEAQ.

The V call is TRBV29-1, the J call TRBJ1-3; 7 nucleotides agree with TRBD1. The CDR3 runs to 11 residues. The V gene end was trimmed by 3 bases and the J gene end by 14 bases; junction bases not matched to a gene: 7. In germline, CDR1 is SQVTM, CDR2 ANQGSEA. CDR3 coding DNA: TGCAGCGTTGATAGGGACAGCGCGGTATATTTT. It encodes CSVDRDSAVYF.

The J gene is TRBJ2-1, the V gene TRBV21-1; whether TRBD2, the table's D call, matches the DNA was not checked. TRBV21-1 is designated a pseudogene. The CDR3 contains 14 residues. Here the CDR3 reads CASSRGGQGNEQFF. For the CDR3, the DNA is TGTGCCAGCAGCCGTGGAGGGCAAGGCAATGAGCAGTTCTTC.

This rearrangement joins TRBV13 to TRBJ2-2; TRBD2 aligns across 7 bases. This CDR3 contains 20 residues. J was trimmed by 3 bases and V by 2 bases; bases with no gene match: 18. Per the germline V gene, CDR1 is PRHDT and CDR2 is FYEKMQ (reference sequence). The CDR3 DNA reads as TGTGCCAGCAGCTTAAAGGCTAGCGGCCGACGAGATAGAGACACCGGGGAGCTGTTTTTT. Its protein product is CASSLKASGRRDRDTGELFF.

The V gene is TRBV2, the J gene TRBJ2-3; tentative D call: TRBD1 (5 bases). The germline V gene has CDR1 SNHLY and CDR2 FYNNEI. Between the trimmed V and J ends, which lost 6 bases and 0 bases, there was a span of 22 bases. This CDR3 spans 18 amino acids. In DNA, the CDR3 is TGTGCCAGCAGGCCCCCTGGCCACAAGACAGTTAGCACAGATACGCAGTATTTT. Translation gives CASRPPGHKTVSTDTQYF.

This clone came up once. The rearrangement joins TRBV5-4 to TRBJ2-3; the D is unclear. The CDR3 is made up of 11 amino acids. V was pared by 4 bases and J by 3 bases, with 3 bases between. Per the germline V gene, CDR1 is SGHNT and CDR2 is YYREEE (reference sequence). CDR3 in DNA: TGTGCCAGCAGCGCAACAGATACGCAGTATTTT. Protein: CASSATDTQYF.

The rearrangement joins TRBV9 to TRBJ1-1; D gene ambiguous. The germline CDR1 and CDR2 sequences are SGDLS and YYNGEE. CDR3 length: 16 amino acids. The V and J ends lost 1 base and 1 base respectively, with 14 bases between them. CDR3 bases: TGTGCCAGCAGCGTAATGGCAGGAACCTCGAACACTGAAGCTTTCTTT. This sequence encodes CASSVMAGTSNTEAFF. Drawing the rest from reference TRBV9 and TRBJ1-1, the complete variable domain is DSGVTQTPKHLITATGQRVTLRCSPRSGDLSVYWYQQSLDQGLQFLIQYYNGEERAKGNILERFSAQQFPDLHSELNLSSLELGDSALYFCASSVMAGTSNTEAFFGQGTRLTVV.

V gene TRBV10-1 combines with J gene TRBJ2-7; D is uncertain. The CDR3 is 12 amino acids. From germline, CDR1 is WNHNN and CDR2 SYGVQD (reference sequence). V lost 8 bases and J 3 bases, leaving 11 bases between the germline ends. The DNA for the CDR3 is TGCGCCAGCGGTAATACCAACTACGAGCAGTACTTC. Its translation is CASGNTNYEQYF.